Listed below are T cell receptor beta chains from one sample, sequenced in a study of blood T cell repertoires in COVID-19. This table comes from immunoSEQ multiplex PCR, and its TCRdb copy is limited to in-frame clones, with some not included. The profile shows about 70,000 clones, about 88% of them singletons. Material for sequencing was peripheral blood. The receptors originated from a man aged 45 to 65 with active COVID-19. The CDR3 runs from the conserved cysteine through the conserved F or W. A D gene is named only where the DNA matches it firmly. Clone size is stated in some rows and not others, as once, few, many or a class when expanded.

size	D	length	V	J	CDR3	DNA
once	TRBD2	15	TRBV5-4	TRBJ2-3	CASSFGTSFSNTQYF	TGTGCCAGCAGCTTCGGGACTAGCTTCTCAAATACGCAGTATTTT
NA	NA	14	TRBV3-1/TRBV3-2	TRBJ1-6	CASSQAQSNSPLHF	TGTGCCAGCAGCCAAGCCCAGTCGAATTCACCCCTCCACTTT
NA	TRBD2	16	TRBV13	TRBJ2-1	CASSPRTSGVHNEQFF	TGTGCCAGCAGCCCGAGGACTAGCGGGGTTCACAATGAGCAGTTCTTC
NA	TRBD1	15	TRBV7-3	TRBJ2-7	CASSVSGTATYEQYF	TGTGCCAGCAGCGTATCGGGGACAGCAACCTACGAGCAGTACTTC
NA	NA	13	TRBV12-3/TRBV12-4	TRBJ2-7	CASSFGPPYEQYF	TGTGCCAGCAGCTTTGGGCCTCCCTACGAGCAGTACTTC
NA	NA	12	TRBV6-5	TRBJ2-5	CASSYRGETQYF	TGTGCCAGCAGTTACAGGGGAGAGACCCAGTACTTC
NA	TRBD2	16	TRBV29-1	TRBJ2-3	CSAGVSAGGLTDTQYF	TGCAGCGCCGGGGTTTCGGCGGGGGGGCTCACAGATACGCAGTATTTT
NA	NA	13	TRBV12-5	TRBJ2-5	CASGLFSEETQYF	TGTGCTAGTGGTTTGTTTTCCGAAGAGACCCAGTACTTC
NA	TRBD2	16	TRBV11-2	TRBJ2-3	CASSRLAGGRTDTQYF	TGTGCCAGCAGCCGATTAGCGGGGGGTAGGACAGATACGCAGTATTTT
NA	TRBD1	16	TRBV6-5	TRBJ2-2	CASSYLDRADTGELFF	TGTGCCAGCAGTTACCTCGACAGGGCGGACACCGGGGAGCTGTTTTTT
NA	TRBD2	13	TRBV2	TRBJ2-7	CASVAGLGNEQYF	TGTGCCAGCGTTGCGGGACTAGGAAACGAGCAGTACTTC
NA	NA	18	TRBV4-2	TRBJ1-6	CASSQERYRASLNSPLHF	TGTGCCAGCAGCCAAGAAAGGTACAGGGCAAGTTTGAATTCACCCCTCCACTTT
once	TRBD2	17	TRBV15	TRBJ2-5	CATSRSDGLAGLETQYF	TGTGCCACCAGCAGATCGGACGGACTAGCAGGGTTGGAGACCCAGTACTTC
NA	TRBD1	16	TRBV25-1	TRBJ1-2	CASSHTGGRANYGYTF	TGTGCCAGCAGTCACACAGGGGGACGGGCTAACTATGGCTACACCTTC
few	NA	13	TRBV5-6	TRBJ1-5	CASSYYADVPQHF	TGTGCCAGCAGCTACTACGCCGATGTGCCCCAGCATTTT
NA	NA	16	TRBV6-2/TRBV6-3	TRBJ2-5	CASSYSHFGAGGTQYF	NA
NA	TRBD2	18	TRBV18	TRBJ2-7	CASSIAPTSGGPRGEQYF	TGTGCCAGCTCAATTGCTCCGACTAGCGGGGGGCCAAGGGGGGAGCAGTACTTC
NA	TRBD2	17	TRBV5-1	TRBJ2-1	CASSSALTSGGNNEQFF	TGCGCCAGCAGCTCCGCCCTGACTAGCGGGGGAAACAATGAGCAGTTCTTC
NA	NA	15	TRBV19	TRBJ2-7	CASSINSATDDEQYF	TGTGCCAGTAGTATAAATTCAGCGACAGACGACGAGCAGTACTTC
NA	NA	14	TRBV19	TRBJ1-5	CASSIVRAGQPQHF	TGTGCCAGTAGTATAGTCAGGGCAGGGCAGCCCCAGCATTTT
NA	NA	14	TRBV10-3	TRBJ2-5	CAIKAGVYVETQYF	TGTGCCATCAAGGCAGGGGTTTACGTGGAGACCCAGTACTTC
once	NA	14	TRBV10-3	TRBJ2-5	CAISTEAERETQYF	TGTGCCATCAGCACGGAGGCGGAGAGGGAGACCCAGTACTTC
NA	TRBD1	14	TRBV14	TRBJ1-1	CASSQAGGVTEAFF	TGTGCCAGCAGCCAAGCAGGGGGAGTCACTGAAGCTTTCTTT
NA	TRBD1	15	TRBV13	TRBJ1-4	CASSPLGQKNEKLFF	TGTGCCAGCAGCCCACTGGGACAGAAGAATGAAAAACTGTTTTTT
NA	NA	12	TRBV13	TRBJ1-1	CASSLKRGEAFF	TGTGCCAGCAGCTTAAAAAGGGGTGAAGCTTTCTTT
NA	TRBD1	16	TRBV5-1	TRBJ2-6	CASSFRGPRGANVLTF	TGCGCCAGCAGCTTCAGGGGGCCGAGGGGGGCCAACGTCCTGACTTTC
once	NA	16	TRBV19	TRBJ1-4	CASSPFVSAGSEKLFF	TGTGCCAGTAGCCCTTTCGTATCGGCAGGGTCGGAAAAACTGTTTTTT
NA	NA	17	TRBV6-2/TRBV6-3	TRBJ2-4	CASSFRMDMKRRNIQYF	TGTGCCAGCAGTTTCCGCATGGACATGAAAAGAAGGAACATTCAGTACTTC
NA	TRBD2	18	TRBV11-2	TRBJ2-5	CASSLFPRSSGGAETQYF	TGTGCCAGCAGCTTATTCCCCCGGAGTAGCGGGGGGGCGGAGACCCAGTACTTC
NA	NA	16	TRBV4-1	TRBJ1-2	CASRIRDSPSNYGYTF	TGCGCCAGCAGAATCCGGGACTCCCCCTCCAACTATGGCTACACCTTC
NA	TRBD1	12	TRBV30	TRBJ2-1	CAWTKGGFEQFF	TGTGCCTGGACCAAAGGGGGCTTTGAGCAGTTCTTC
NA	TRBD1	11	TRBV19	TRBJ2-1	CASKQGYEQFF	TGTGCCAGTAAACAGGGGTATGAGCAGTTCTTC
NA	TRBD1	14	TRBV13	TRBJ1-2	CASSEGQGKGGYTF	TGTGCCAGCAGCGAGGGACAGGGGAAGGGTGGCTACACCTTC
NA	TRBD2	16	TRBV3-1/TRBV3-2	TRBJ2-3	CASSQAGTSYTDTQYF	TGTGCCAGCAGCCAAGCCGGGACTAGTTACACAGATACGCAGTATTTT
NA	NA	15	TRBV18	TRBJ2-6	CASSPGASGANVLTF	TGTGCCAGCTCACCAGGGGCCTCTGGGGCCAACGTCCTGACTTTC
NA	TRBD1	14	TRBV6-5	TRBJ2-1	CASGLGQQSNEQFF	TGTGCCAGCGGTCTGGGACAGCAATCCAATGAGCAGTTCTTC
NA	NA	15	TRBV5-1	TRBJ1-1	CASSLGGRGSTEAFF	TGCGCCAGCAGCTTGGGAGGCAGGGGTAGCACTGAAGCTTTCTTT
NA	NA	12	TRBV30	TRBJ1-2	CAWSTPGYGYTF	TGTGCCTGGAGTACCCCAGGCTATGGCTACACCTTC
NA	TRBD1	17	TRBV2	TRBJ1-6	CASRPMDRGSPNSPLHF	TGTGCCAGCAGACCAATGGACAGGGGTTCCCCTAATTCACCCCTCCACTTT
NA	TRBD1	20	TRBV19	TRBJ1-1	CASRIGLLGTGDTLNTEAFF	TGTGCCAGTAGGATAGGACTACTCGGGACAGGCGACACTTTGAACACTGAAGCTTTCTTT
NA	NA	14	TRBV6-2/TRBV6-3	TRBJ1-2	CASSYSSANYGYTF	TGTGCCAGCAGTTACTCGTCAGCTAACTATGGCTACACCTTC
NA	NA	15	TRBV5-1	TRBJ2-7	CASSFTGTPEYEQYF	TGCGCCAGCAGCTTCACCGGGACACCGGAATACGAGCAGTACTTC
NA	NA	13	TRBV4-1	TRBJ1-2	CASSASNSFGYTF	TGCGCCAGCAGCGCCTCGAACAGTTTCGGCTACACCTTC
NA	NA	14	TRBV6-1	TRBJ1-5	CASSDAQGNQPQHF	TGTGCCAGCAGTGATGCACAGGGAAATCAGCCCCAGCATTTT
NA	NA	15	TRBV19	TRBJ1-2	CASSLDTLSGYGYTF	TGTGCCAGTAGTCTGGACACCCTTAGTGGCTATGGCTACACCTTC
NA	NA	13	TRBV7-3	TRBJ2-7	CASSLAPRYEQYF	TGTGCCAGCAGCTTGGCCCCCCGATACGAGCAGTACTTC
medium-sized	NA	14	TRBV5-4	TRBJ1-2	CASSLSGTRYGYTF	TGTGCCAGCAGCTTGTCAGGGACTCGGTATGGCTACACCTTC